This is a list of T cell receptor beta chains from one sample in a study of beta chain features in type 1 diabetes. Sequencing used immunoSEQ multiplex PCR; TCRdb keeps in-frame clones, though not all of them. The sample has 300,000 to 350,000 clones; about 15% are singletons. What was sequenced was central memory CD4+ T cells from blood. These receptors were obtained from a man between 25 and 39 years old in good health. The CDR3 runs from the conserved cysteine through the conserved F or W. Each record gives: J gene, D gene, clone size, CDR3 length, V gene, CDR3 protein, CDR3 DNA. A D gene is named only where the DNA matches it firmly. Expanded clones get a size class; other rows say once, few or many, or leave the size out.

J: TRBJ1-2
D: .
size: few
length: 12
V: TRBV29-1
CDR3: CSGGAANYGYTF
DNA: TGCAGCGGGGGGGCTGCTAACTATGGCTACACCTTC

J: TRBJ2-1
D: .
size: .
length: 14
V: TRBV5-4
CDR3: CASSWAGGAGEQFF
DNA: TGTGCCAGCAGCTGGGCTGGGGGGGCCGGTGAGCAGTTCTTC

J: TRBJ2-3
D: .
size: few
length: 17
V: TRBV4-1
CDR3: CASSLSGGRGSTDTQYF
DNA: TGCGCCAGCAGCCTGTCAGGCGGTCGGGGATCCACAGATACGCAGTATTTT

J: TRBJ1-5
D: .
size: few
length: 15
V: TRBV6-6
CDR3: CASSLDGSGNQPQHF
DNA: TGTGCCAGCAGTCTGGACGGGAGTGGTAATCAGCCCCAGCATTTT

J: TRBJ2-5
D: .
size: .
length: 12
V: TRBV30
CDR3: CAWSRGRETQYF
DNA: TGTGCCTGGAGCAGGGGCCGGGAGACCCAGTACTTC

J: TRBJ2-5
D: TRBD1
size: .
length: 15
V: TRBV6-5
CDR3: CASSDDRGRRETQYF
DNA: TGTGCCAGCAGCGACGACAGGGGGCGGCGGGAGACCCAGTACTTC

J: TRBJ2-3
D: .
size: few
length: 12
V: TRBV19
CDR3: CASSIVGGAQYF
DNA: TGTGCCAGTAGTATAGTAGGAGGTGCCCAGTATTTT

J: TRBJ2-6
D: .
size: .
length: 15
V: TRBV4-3
CDR3: CASSLEGDGANVLTF
DNA: TGCGCCAGCAGCCTTGAGGGGGACGGGGCCAACGTCCTGACTTTC

J: TRBJ1-1
D: .
size: many
length: 14
V: TRBV2
CDR3: CASSASGQNTEAFF
DNA: TGTGCCAGCAGTGCGAGCGGCCAGAACACTGAAGCTTTCTTT

J: TRBJ1-1
D: .
size: few
length: 12
V: TRBV5-4
CDR3: CASSFGELTAFF
DNA: TGTGCCAGCAGCTTCGGAGAACTGACAGCTTTCTTT

J: TRBJ1-5
D: .
size: few
length: 13
V: TRBV21-1
CDR3: CASSKTLNQPQHF
DNA: TGTGCCAGCAGCAAAACCCTCAATCAGCCCCAGCATTTT

J: TRBJ2-1
D: .
size: few
length: 16
V: TRBV7-2
CDR3: CASSFRADLRYNEQFF
DNA: TGTGCCAGCAGCTTCCGCGCCGACCTCCGGTACAATGAGCAGTTCTTC

J: TRBJ2-1
D: TRBD2
size: few
length: 14
V: TRBV29-1
CDR3: CSVGLAGGYNEQFF
DNA: TGCAGCGTGGGTCTAGCGGGGGGTTACAATGAGCAGTTCTTC

J: TRBJ2-2
D: .
size: .
length: 14
V: TRBV6-5
CDR3: CASRRVLITGELFF
DNA: TGTGCCAGCAGAAGGGTACTTATCACCGGGGAGCTGTTTTTT

J: TRBJ2-7
D: .
size: .
length: 11
V: TRBV11-2
CDR3: CASTSSYEQYF
DNA: TGTGCCAGCACTTCGTCATACGAGCAGTACTTC

J: TRBJ2-5
D: .
size: .
length: 11
V: TRBV20-1
CDR3: CSANSQETQYF
DNA: TGCAGTGCAAACTCACAAGAGACCCAGTACTTC

J: TRBJ1-2
D: .
size: .
length: 13
V: TRBV18
CDR3: CASSQSHYSGYTF
DNA: TGTGCCAGCAGCCAATCCCATTACTCCGGCTACACCTTC

J: TRBJ2-1
D: TRBD2
size: .
length: 15
V: TRBV6-1
CDR3: CASSVGAGAGDEQFF
DNA: TGTGCCAGCAGTGTTGGGGCGGGAGCGGGCGATGAGCAGTTCTTC

J: TRBJ1-1
D: TRBD1
size: few
length: 14
V: TRBV5-1
CDR3: CASSHGQGRTEAFF
DNA: TGCGCCAGCAGCCACGGACAGGGAAGGACTGAAGCTTTCTTT

J: TRBJ1-1
D: TRBD1
size: few
length: 11
V: TRBV30
CDR3: CAGQGNTEAFF
DNA: TGTGCCGGACAGGGGAACACTGAAGCTTTCTTT

J: TRBJ1-2
D: .
size: few
length: 13
V: TRBV27
CDR3: CASSLSRGDGYTF
DNA: TGTGCCAGCAGTTTATCGAGAGGGGATGGCTACACCTTC

J: TRBJ1-1
D: .
size: .
length: 11
V: TRBV25-1
CDR3: CASSHPGEAFF
DNA: TGTGCCAGCAGCCACCCAGGGGAAGCTTTCTTT

J: TRBJ2-3
D: TRBD2
size: .
length: 15
V: TRBV7-2
CDR3: CASSFPSGGADTQYF
DNA: TGTGCCAGCAGCTTCCCTAGCGGGGGGGCAGATACGCAGTATTTT

J: TRBJ1-4
D: .
size: many
length: 17
V: TRBV14
CDR3: CASSRSPHRAANEKLFF
DNA: TGTGCCAGCAGCCGTTCTCCTCACAGGGCGGCTAATGAAAAACTGTTTTTT

J: TRBJ2-2
D: TRBD2
size: .
length: 16
V: TRBV11-3
CDR3: CASSFLAGGTYGELFF
DNA: TGTGCCAGCAGCTTTCTAGCGGGAGGCACCTACGGGGAGCTGTTTTTT

J: TRBJ1-1
D: .
size: few
length: 12
V: TRBV5-1
CDR3: CASSSGYTEAFF
DNA: TGCGCCAGCAGCTCCGGATACACTGAAGCTTTCTTT

J: TRBJ1-5
D: .
size: few
length: 15
V: TRBV6-1
CDR3: CASSARPSTDQPQHF
DNA: TGTGCCAGCAGTGCGCGCCCTTCCACCGATCAGCCCCAGCATTTT

J: TRBJ1-2
D: .
size: .
length: 13
V: TRBV27
CDR3: CASSKQGVWGYTF
DNA: TGTGCCAGCAGCAAGCAGGGTGTGTGGGGCTACACCTTC

J: TRBJ1-2
D: TRBD1
size: .
length: 15
V: TRBV2
CDR3: CASNAPTGLGYGYTF
DNA: TGTGCCAGCAATGCCCCGACAGGGCTGGGCTATGGCTACACCTTC

J: TRBJ1-2
D: .
size: few
length: 14
V: TRBV18
CDR3: CASSPDGVKRGYTF
DNA: TGTGCCAGCTCACCAGACGGGGTTAAAAGGGGCTACACCTTC

J: TRBJ1-5
D: TRBD1
size: .
length: 18
V: TRBV19
CDR3: CASSMGWRGRSSNQPQHF
DNA: TGTGCCAGTAGTATGGGGTGGAGGGGGCGAAGTAGCAATCAGCCCCAGCATTTT

J: TRBJ2-1
D: .
size: .
length: 14
V: TRBV7-9
CDR3: CASSLGGTLNEQFF
DNA: TGTGCCAGCAGCTTAGGCGGGACATTAAATGAGCAGTTCTTC

J: TRBJ1-2
D: TRBD1
size: many
length: 13
V: TRBV27
CDR3: CASTTGGTAGYTF
DNA: TGTGCCAGTACGACAGGGGGCACGGCTGGCTACACCTTC

J: TRBJ2-3
D: .
size: .
length: 12
V: TRBV5-6
CDR3: CASSENTDTQYF
DNA: TGTGCCAGCAGCGAAAACACAGATACGCAGTATTTT

J: TRBJ2-1
D: TRBD1
size: few
length: 13
V: TRBV7-7
CDR3: CASSRDRHNEQFF
DNA: TGTGCCAGCAGCCGGGACAGGCACAATGAGCAGTTCTTC

J: TRBJ1-2
D: .
size: .
length: 13
V: TRBV5-1
CDR3: CASSLSENYGYTF
DNA: TGCGCCAGCAGCTTATCGGAAAACTATGGCTACACCTTC

J: TRBJ2-2
D: TRBD2
size: .
length: 17
V: TRBV5-1
CDR3: CASSLRAGGQNTGELFF
DNA: TGCGCCAGCAGCTTACGAGCGGGGGGCCAGAACACCGGGGAGCTGTTTTTT

J: TRBJ2-3
D: .
size: few
length: 15
V: TRBV7-2
CDR3: CASSFIFGDTDTQYF
DNA: TGTGCCAGCAGCTTCATTTTTGGGGACACAGATACGCAGTATTTT

J: TRBJ2-1
D: .
size: .
length: 14
V: TRBV6-5
CDR3: CASSYTWRDNEQFF
DNA: TGTGCCAGCAGTTACACGTGGAGGGATAATGAGCAGTTCTTC

J: TRBJ2-1
D: .
size: .
length: 14
V: TRBV11-3
CDR3: CASSLDGKNRGQFF
DNA: TGTGCCAGCAGCTTAGATGGAAAAAACCGCGGGCAGTTCTTC

J: TRBJ2-4
D: TRBD2
size: many
length: 17
V: TRBV19
CDR3: CASSILGSGSSKNIQYF
DNA: TGTGCCAGTAGTATCTTGGGTAGCGGGAGTTCCAAAAACATTCAGTACTTC

J: TRBJ2-3
D: .
size: few
length: 14
V: TRBV11-2
CDR3: CASSLREGGDTQYF
DNA: TGTGCCAGCAGCTTACGTGAGGGGGGAGATACGCAGTATTTT

J: TRBJ2-2
D: .
size: few
length: 14
V: TRBV15
CDR3: CATSRVLESGELFF
DNA: TGTGCCACCAGCAGAGTGCTGGAATCCGGGGAGCTGTTTTTT

J: TRBJ2-7
D: .
size: .
length: 14
V: TRBV27
CDR3: CASSAAGRSYEQYF
DNA: TGTGCCAGCTCTGCTGCGGGGAGATCCTACGAGCAGTACTTC

J: TRBJ2-1
D: .
size: few
length: 11
V: TRBV20-1
CDR3: CSARVLNEQFF
DNA: TGCAGTGCCCGAGTCCTAAATGAGCAGTTCTTC

J: TRBJ2-3
D: .
size: few
length: 13
V: TRBV2
CDR3: CASSVRTTDTQYF
DNA: TGTGCCAGCAGTGTCAGGACCACAGATACGCAGTATTTT

J: TRBJ1-2
D: TRBD1
size: .
length: 14
V: TRBV27
CDR3: CASSTGQGARGYTF
DNA: TGTGCCAGCAGTACGGGACAGGGGGCTAGGGGCTACACCTTC

J: TRBJ1-2
D: .
size: few
length: 14
V: TRBV9
CDR3: CASSLDAGWDGYTF
DNA: TGTGCCAGCAGCTTAGACGCGGGGTGGGATGGCTACACCTTC

J: TRBJ2-1
D: .
size: .
length: 11
V: TRBV20-1
CDR3: CSARDPPSEFF
DNA: TGCAGTGCTAGAGATCCCCCCTCCGAGTTCTTC

J: TRBJ2-3
D: TRBD2
size: few
length: 16
V: TRBV5-4
CDR3: CASSLKTSGVTDTQYF
DNA: TGTGCCAGCAGCTTGAAAACTAGCGGGGTCACAGATACGCAGTATTTT

J: TRBJ1-4
D: .
size: few
length: 14
V: TRBV28
CDR3: CASSREQNNEKLFF
DNA: TGTGCCAGCAGCCGTGAACAGAATAATGAAAAACTGTTTTTT

J: TRBJ1-2
D: .
size: .
length: 12
V: TRBV6-4
CDR3: CASRDPGYGYTF
DNA: TGTGCCAGCAGAGACCCCGGTTATGGCTACACCTTC

J: TRBJ1-5
D: .
size: .
length: 13
V: TRBV29-1
CDR3: CSVGGGGDQPQHF
DNA: TGCAGCGTTGGGGGAGGAGGGGATCAGCCCCAGCATTTT

J: TRBJ2-1
D: TRBD1
size: .
length: 16
V: TRBV7-2
CDR3: CASSPGTGGDLHEQFF
DNA: TGTGCCAGCAGCCCCGGGACAGGGGGAGATTTACATGAGCAGTTCTTC

J: TRBJ1-6
D: TRBD1
size: few
length: 15
V: TRBV6-6
CDR3: CASSSIDRVNSPLHF
DNA: TGTGCCAGCAGTTCAATCGACAGGGTAAATTCACCCCTCCACTTT

J: TRBJ1-4
D: .
size: .
length: 16
V: TRBV9
CDR3: CASSGELGPTREKLFF
DNA: TGTGCCAGCAGCGGAGAACTGGGACCGACTAGGGAAAAACTGTTTTTT

J: TRBJ2-1
D: .
size: few
length: 13
V: TRBV7-9
CDR3: CASSSSTGNEQFF
DNA: TGTGCCAGCAGCTCGTCGACTGGCAATGAGCAGTTCTTC

J: TRBJ1-5
D: .
size: many
length: 13
V: TRBV2
CDR3: CASSEGLWQPQHF
DNA: TGTGCCAGCAGTGAAGGGCTTTGGCAGCCCCAGCATTTT

J: TRBJ2-5
D: .
size: once
length: 14
V: TRBV5-1
CDR3: CASSFAGGGETQYF
DNA: TGCGCCAGCAGCTTTGCAGGGGGAGGAGAGACCCAGTACTTC

J: TRBJ2-7
D: TRBD1
size: many
length: 13
V: TRBV28
CDR3: CASHRQGSYEQYF
DNA: TGTGCCAGCCACCGACAGGGCTCCTACGAGCAGTACTTC